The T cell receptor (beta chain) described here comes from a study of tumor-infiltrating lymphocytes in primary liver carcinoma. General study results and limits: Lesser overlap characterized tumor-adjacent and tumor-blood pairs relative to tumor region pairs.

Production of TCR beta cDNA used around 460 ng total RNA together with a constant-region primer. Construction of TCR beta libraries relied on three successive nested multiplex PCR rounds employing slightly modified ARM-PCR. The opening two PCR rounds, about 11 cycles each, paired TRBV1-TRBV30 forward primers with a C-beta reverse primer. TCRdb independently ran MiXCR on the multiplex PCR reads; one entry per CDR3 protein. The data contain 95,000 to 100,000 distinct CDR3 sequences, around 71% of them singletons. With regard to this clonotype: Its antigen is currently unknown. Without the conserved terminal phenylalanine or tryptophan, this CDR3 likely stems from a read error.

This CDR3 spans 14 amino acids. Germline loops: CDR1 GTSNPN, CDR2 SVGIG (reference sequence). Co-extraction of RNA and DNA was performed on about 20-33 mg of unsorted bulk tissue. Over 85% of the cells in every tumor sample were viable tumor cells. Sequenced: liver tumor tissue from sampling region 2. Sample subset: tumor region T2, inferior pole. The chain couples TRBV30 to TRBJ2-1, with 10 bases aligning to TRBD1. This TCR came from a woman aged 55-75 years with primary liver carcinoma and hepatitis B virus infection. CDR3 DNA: TGTGCCTGGTCCCTCGGGACAGGGGCCAATGGGCAGTTCTTA. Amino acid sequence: CAWSLGTGANGQFL.